The clone carrying this T cell receptor beta chain was counted a few times. Its matching antigen is unknown. Germline V gene data show CDR1 as DFQATT and CDR2 as SNEGSKA (reference sequence). CDR3 length: 14 residues. V was pared by 5 bases and J by 9 bases, with 6 bases of the junction left unmatched. This record belongs to a study of blood T cells in healthy people across ages. Study findings and constraints: Observed TCR beta diversity per million T cells went down as age went up. This fall followed a roughly linear course with age.

The authors ran a second PCR of about 6 to 11 cycles using a sample-barcoded 5' primer and a J-beta primer mix. Each CDR3 protein is one row after TCRdb ran MiXCR on the 5' RACE reads. The data contain 790,000 or so distinct CDR3 sequences, approximately 53% of them singletons. Donation came from healthy Caucasian individuals in Russia who were aged roughly 6 to 95. The chain couples TRBV20-1 to TRBJ2-1; 14 positions match TRBD2. This clonotype was sampled from a man aged 35 to 55 in good health. Sequencing used blood. The CDR3 spells CSALTSGGGPEQFF. The CDR3 region has the DNA TGCAGTGCTTTGACTAGCGGGGGGGGTCCTGAGCAGTTCTTC.